This entry features one TCR beta chain sequence. Original analysis: Amplification from reference gene primers served as the basis for estimated nucleated cell counts. TCRdb's copy holds only in-frame clones and misses some; the assay was immunoSEQ multiplex PCR. V and J calls and clone size are copied from that table; D and trimming were computed from the DNA. Of 350,000 or so clones in the sample, 88% are singletons; the top ten hold about 1.5%. CDR1 is SNHLY and CDR2 is FYNNEI in the germline V gene. V lost 0 bases and J lost 0; bases outside the gene matches: 5. CDR3 length equals 19 residues. In Seattle, patients joined the study during active infection and were tracked longitudinally. This sample is part of a study of blood T cell repertoires in COVID-19. On the study more broadly: Sites in the United States, Italy and Spain provided acute and convalescent COVID-19 samples. T cells, B-cell-depleted T cells, or PBMCs supplied cDNA or gDNA.

The TCR comes from a woman aged 30 to 39 with COVID-19, enrolled during active disease. The chain carries TRBV2 and TRBJ2-3, with 14 bases lining up with TRBD2. The sequencing sample was made of peripheral blood. The CDR3 loop reads CASSEARGLAGVSTDTQYF. CDR3 coding DNA: TGTGCCAGCAGTGAAGCGCGGGGACTAGCGGGGGTGAGCACAGATACGCAGTATTTT.